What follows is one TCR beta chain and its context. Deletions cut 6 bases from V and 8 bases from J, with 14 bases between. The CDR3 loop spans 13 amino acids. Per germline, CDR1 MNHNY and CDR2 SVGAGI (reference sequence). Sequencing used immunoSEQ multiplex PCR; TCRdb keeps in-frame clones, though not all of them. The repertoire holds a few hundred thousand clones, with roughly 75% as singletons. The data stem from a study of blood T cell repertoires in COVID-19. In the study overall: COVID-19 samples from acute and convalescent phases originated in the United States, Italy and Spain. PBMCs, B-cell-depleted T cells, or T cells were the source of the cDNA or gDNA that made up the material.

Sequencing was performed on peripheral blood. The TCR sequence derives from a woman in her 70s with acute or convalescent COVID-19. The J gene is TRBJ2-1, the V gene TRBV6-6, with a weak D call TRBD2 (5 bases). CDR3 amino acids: CASRGSPADEQFF. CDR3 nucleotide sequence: TGTGCCAGCAGAGGGAGTCCGGCGGATGAGCAGTTCTTC.